This TCR beta chain appears in the sequencing data of a study of cytomegalovirus exposure and HLA in healthy donors. Repertoires were generated with immunoSEQ multiplex PCR, while TCRdb's copy carries only in-frame clones and drops some. The table lists hundreds of thousands of clones, 86% of them singletons. The ends lost 4 bases at V and 8 bases at J; junction bases unmatched: 6. Germline assignment: CDR1 LGHNA and CDR2 YNFKEQ. This CDR3 is 14 amino acids long. The sample was PBMCs. The gene calls are TRBV4-2 and TRBJ1-4; 8 bases match TRBD1. This receptor was taken from a woman younger than 30 in good health and CMV-seronegative. The CDR3 DNA is TGTGCCAGCAGCCTTCGACAGGGGAGGGAAAAACTGTTTTTT. Translating it yields CASSLRQGREKLFF.